Shown below are 27 T cell receptor beta chains from a single sample sequenced in a study of T cells after yellow fever vaccination. In TCRdb, the 5' RACE reads were re-called with MiXCR into one record per CDR3 protein. The sample records around 330,000 distinct CDR3 sequences, more than 3% being singletons. Specimen: PBMCs, collected on the day of the yellow fever booster vaccination. The receptors here all came from a man younger than 35 who received the YFV17D yellow fever vaccine.

In this sample, this clonotype turned up many times. This chain links TRBV7-2 with TRBJ2-1, with D maybe TRBD1 (6 bases). This CDR3 is 16 amino acids long. Germline CDR1 SGHTA, CDR2 FQGNSA. V was clipped by 2 bases and J by 5 bases, with 16 bases between them. This CDR3 reads CASSLSGTRTDNEQFF. Here the CDR3 DNA reads TGTGCCAGCAGCTTATCGGGGACACGAACCGACAATGAGCAGTTCTTC.

This chain joins TRBV7-2 and TRBJ1-2, with no clear D. The length of the CDR3 is 14 residues. The ends were cut back, 1 base at V and 3 bases at J, with 9 bases in the middle. Germline values: CDR1 SGHTA, CDR2 FQGNSA. This CDR3 is CASSLGPTDYGYTF. In DNA, the CDR3 is TGTGCCAGCAGCTTAGGTCCCACTGACTATGGCTACACCTTC. Filled out from reference TRBV7-2 and TRBJ1-2, the complete variable domain reads GAGVSQSPSNKVTEKGKDVELRCDPISGHTALYWYRQSLGQGLEFLIYFQGNSAPDKSGLPSDRFSAERTGGSVSTLTIQRTQQEDSAVYLCASSLGPTDYGYTFGSGTRLTVV.

This clonotype appeared a few times. The genes are TRBV20-1 and TRBJ2-3; 9 nucleotides match TRBD2. After removal of 1 base from V and 2 bases from J, the junction contained 7 bases not matched to a gene. The V gene's germline CDR1 is DFQATT and CDR2 SNEGSKA (reference sequence). The CDR3 runs to 16 residues. The CDR3 bases are TGCAGTGCTAGAGTGGGGCTAGCGGGGCCCACAGATACGCAGTATTTT. It translates to CSARVGLAGPTDTQYF.

The V call is TRBV6-5, the J call TRBJ1-2, with D hard to call. The V end was cut by 2 bases, the J end by 2 bases, with 6 bases between. The CDR3 spans 13 residues. Germline CDR1 reads MNHEY; CDR2 reads SVGAGI. DNA of the CDR3: TGTGCCAGCAGTTACGCGTCCAACTATGGCTACACCTTC. Residues: CASSYASNYGYTF.

The table lists this clonotype with many counts. V gene TRBV10-2 combines with J gene TRBJ2-1; 9 nucleotides agree with TRBD1. CDR1 is WSHSY and CDR2 is SAAADI in the germline V gene. The length of the CDR3 is 12 residues. V dropped 6 bases and J dropped 8; count of bases not matched to a gene: 2. CDR3 bases: TGCGCCAGCAGGACAGGGGGAGATGAGCAGTTCTTC. Protein: CASRTGGDEQFF.

This clonotype appeared many times. The rearrangement links TRBV28 to TRBJ2-7, with unresolved D. The CDR3 contains 14 residues. The germline CDR1 and CDR2 sequences are MDHEN and SYDVKM. Deletions cut 9 bases from V and 0 bases from J, with 15 bases between. The CDR3 is CASKRRLSSYEQYF. CDR3 coding DNA: TGTGCCAGTAAGAGGCGGTTGAGCTCCTACGAGCAGTACTTC.

The sample holds a few counts of this clonotype. The chain is built from TRBV4-1 and TRBJ2-7; possibly TRBD1 or TRBD2 for D (5 bases each). This CDR3 contains 13 residues. Germline-derived CDR1 and CDR2 are MGHRA and YSYEKL. Trimming shortened V by 1 base and J by 4 bases, and 8 bases separated the two germline ends. The CDR3 is CASSQVGPYEQYF. CDR3 bases: TGCGCCAGCAGCCAAGTGGGACCTTACGAGCAGTACTTC.

V is TRBV6-5 and J is TRBJ2-5, with TRBD2 as a possible D gene (6 bases). CDR3 size: 13 residues. Trimming stripped 4 bases from V and 5 bases from J, with 11 bases between. CDR1 is MNHEY and CDR2 is SVGAGI in the germline V gene. CDR3 sequence reads: CASSWGVRETQYF. CDR3 in DNA: TGTGCCAGCAGTTGGGGGGTTAGGGAGACCCAGTACTTC.

This clonotype was found many times. The genes are TRBV2 and TRBJ2-5; 8 positions agree with TRBD1. CDR3 length: 14 residues. After removal of 3 bases from V and 9 bases from J, the junction contained 9 bases not matched to a gene. From germline, CDR1 is SNHLY and CDR2 FYNNEI. For the CDR3, the DNA is TGTGCCAGCAGTGAGCTTACCAGGGGGCTGCCCCAGTACTTC. This gives the protein CASSELTRGLPQYF.

This clonotype was seen a handful of times. The chain has TRBV4-1 and TRBJ1-3; D gene uncertain. CDR1 and CDR2 (germline): MGHRA, YSYEKL. Trimming pared 2 bases from V and 4 bases from J, leaving 9 bases between. This CDR3 has 14 residues. The CDR3 nucleotides are TGCGCCAGCAGCCAATCCGGAATCGGAAACACCATATATTTT. This gives the protein CASSQSGIGNTIYF.

This clonotype was found many times. The rearrangement uses TRBV5-1 and TRBJ2-2, with unresolved D. Germline CDR1 and CDR2: SGHRS and YFSETQ. The CDR3 runs 14 residues. V gave up 2 bases and J gave up 0 bases, with 5 bases separating them. The CDR3 region has the DNA TGCGCCAGCAGCTTTGAAGCGAACACCGGGGAGCTGTTTTTT. It yields the protein CASSFEANTGELFF.

In its sample, this clonotype was seen a few times. V is TRBV5-8 and J is TRBJ2-1; TRBD1 aligns across 9 bases. Trimming at V came to 3 bases and at J to 5 bases, leaving 3 bases not matched to a gene. This CDR3 spans 14 amino acids. Per germline, CDR1 SGHTS and CDR2 YDEGEE. The chain's CDR3 is CASSSGTGHNEQFF. The CDR3 coding sequence is TGTGCCAGCAGCTCCGGGACAGGGCACAATGAGCAGTTCTTC.

This clonotype turned up a few times. The CDR3 region has the DNA TGTGCCAGCAGCCAAGATTTGCAAGCCACCCTCCACTTT. Protein product: CASSQDLQATLHF. The chain employs TRBV3-1 and TRBJ1-6; D remains unclear. This CDR3 is 13 amino acids long. V shed 0 bases and J shed 14 bases, with 11 bases lying between them. Germline V gene data show CDR1 as LGHDT and CDR2 as YNNKEL (reference sequence).

This clonotype was detected many times. The CDR3 reads CASSSDGKLNTDTQYF. The CDR3 coding sequence is TGTGCCAGCAGTTCGGACGGCAAACTTAACACAGATACGCAGTATTTT. The chain couples TRBV12-3 or TRBV12-4 to TRBJ2-3, with D hard to call. Trimming shortened V by 4 bases and J by 2 bases, and 16 bases separated the two germline ends. The CDR3 has 16 amino acids.

Many counts were recorded for this clonotype. V gene TRBV5-6 combines with J gene TRBJ2-3; possibly TRBD2 for D (6 bases). V shed 3 bases and J shed 4 bases, with 9 bases lying between them. Germline values: CDR1 SGHDT, CDR2 YYEEEE. The CDR3 loop spans 13 amino acids. The CDR3 DNA reads TGTGCCAGCAGCTCGGGGGTGGCAGATACGCAGTATTTT. It specifies CASSSGVADTQYF.

This clonotype has at least ten counts. V usage is TRBV6-2 or TRBV6-3 and J usage is TRBJ2-3, with D possibly TRBD1 on 5 matching bases. The CDR3 spans 12 residues. V gave up 11 bases and J gave up 0 bases, with 9 bases separating them. Germline V gives CDR1 MNHEY, CDR2 SVGEGT. The CDR3 region is CAGAASTDTQYF. The CDR3 DNA reads TGTGCCGGGGCGGCTAGCACAGATACGCAGTATTTT.

This clonotype was seen a handful of times. The chain recombines TRBV10-1 with TRBJ2-1; either TRBD1 or TRBD2 may fit D (6 bases each). Germline-derived CDR1 and CDR2 are WNHNN and SYGVQD (reference sequence). CDR3 length: 14 amino acids. Trimming took 2 bases from V and 4 from J, leaving 9 bases between them. The CDR3 sequence is CASSERGEYNEQFF. As DNA, the CDR3 is TGCGCCAGCAGTGAGAGGGGGGAATACAATGAGCAGTTCTTC.

The V gene is TRBV10-3, the J gene TRBJ1-1; a weak D match, TRBD1 (5 bases). The CDR3 contains 12 residues. The V and J ends lost 5 bases and 7 bases respectively, with 11 bases between them. Per germline, CDR1 ENHRY and CDR2 SYGVKD. The CDR3 loop reads CAISFQGREAFF. In DNA, the CDR3 is TGTGCCATCAGTTTCCAGGGACGTGAAGCTTTCTTT.

In its sample, this clonotype was seen many times. The gene calls are TRBV7-6 and TRBJ2-2; D is possibly TRBD1 (6 bases). The CDR3 runs 15 residues. CDR1 and CDR2 (germline): SGHVS, FNYEAQ. Trimming removed 5 bases from V and 0 bases from J, with 10 bases in between. The CDR3 region is CASSEGTTNTGELFF. The CDR3 DNA is TGTGCCAGCAGCGAGGGGACAACGAACACCGGGGAGCTGTTTTTT.

This clonotype was counted only a few times. The genes are TRBV10-2 and TRBJ1-5; no firm D call. Germline assignment: CDR1 WSHSY and CDR2 SAAADI. The V gene lost 6 bases and the J gene lost 1 base, with 13 bases spanning the gap. This CDR3 contains 15 residues. The CDR3 is CASSQTRQSNQPQHF. CDR3 nucleotide sequence: TGCGCCAGCAGCCAAACGCGTCAGAGCAATCAGCCCCAGCATTTT.

This clonotype has only a few counts. The V gene is TRBV20-1, the J gene TRBJ1-1, with TRBD1 matching 11 bases. CDR1 and CDR2 from the germline V gene are DFQATT and SNEGSKA (reference sequence). The CDR3 spans 13 residues. With V trimmed by 5 bases and J by 6 bases, 5 bases remained unmatched. CDR3 residues: CSAGQGAGAEAFF. CDR3 coding DNA: TGCAGTGCTGGACAGGGGGCGGGAGCTGAAGCTTTCTTT.

This clonotype was counted ten times or more. The V gene is TRBV6-6, the J gene TRBJ2-5; D unclear. This CDR3 is built from 14 residues. Germline V CDR1 and CDR2: MNHNY, SVGAGI (reference sequence). Trimming took off 0 bases at V and 3 bases at J, with 8 bases between the two ends. CDR3 nucleotides: TGTGCCAGCAGTTACTCCCAGCTGAAAGAGACCCAGTACTTC. Encoded protein: CASSYSQLKETQYF.

This clonotype was seen ten or more times. The CDR3 nucleotides read TGTGCCAGCAGGGACAGGTCAGGTCAGCCCCAGCATTTT. This encodes CASRDRSGQPQHF. The rearrangement joins TRBV7-2 to TRBJ1-5; 7 bases align to TRBD1. The CDR3 is 13 residues long. With 6 bases clipped from V and 6 bases from J, the junction kept 5 bases outside the gene matches. Germline lookup yields CDR1 SGHTA and CDR2 FQGNSA.

This clonotype was observed a handful of times. The J gene is TRBJ2-1, the V gene TRBV4-1; the D call may be TRBD1 or TRBD2 (6 bases each). V shed 3 bases and J shed 9 bases, with 18 bases lying between them. There are 15 residues in the CDR3. Germline CDR1 and CDR2: MGHRA and YSYEKL. CDR3 coding DNA: TGCGCCAGCAGCCATGGATGGGGGGCGAGGGGTGAGCAGTTCTTC. Its translation: CASSHGWGARGEQFF.

This clonotype was counted many times. This sequence joins TRBV28 and TRBJ2-5; the D gene could be TRBD1 or TRBD2 (5 bases each). CDR1 and CDR2 (germline): MDHEN, SYDVKM. The CDR3 is 13 amino acids. Between the trimmed V and J ends, which lost 6 bases and 5 bases, there was a span of 13 bases. The CDR3 DNA sequence: TGTGCCAGCAGCTACGAGGGACGGGAGACCCAGTACTTC. Its translation is CASSYEGRETQYF.

This clonotype was picked up a small number of times. The rearrangement links TRBV6-5 to TRBJ1-3; D is ambiguous. In germline, CDR1 is MNHEY, CDR2 SVGAGI. The CDR3 totals 14 residues. V was pared by 6 bases and J by 0 bases, with 9 bases between. As DNA, the CDR3 is TGTGCCAGCAGACTGACTAGCTCTGGAAACACCATATATTTT. This sequence encodes CASRLTSSGNTIYF.

The gene calls are TRBV15 and TRBJ1-2; tentatively, D is TRBD1 (6 bases). Trimming took 6 bases from V and 5 from J, leaving 16 bases between them. The germline V gene has CDR1 LNHNV and CDR2 YYDKDF (reference sequence). The CDR3 sequence is 14 residues long. CDR3 coding DNA: TGTGCCACCAGACCTGACAGGCGATATTATGGCTACACCTTC. It is translated as CATRPDRRYYGYTF.